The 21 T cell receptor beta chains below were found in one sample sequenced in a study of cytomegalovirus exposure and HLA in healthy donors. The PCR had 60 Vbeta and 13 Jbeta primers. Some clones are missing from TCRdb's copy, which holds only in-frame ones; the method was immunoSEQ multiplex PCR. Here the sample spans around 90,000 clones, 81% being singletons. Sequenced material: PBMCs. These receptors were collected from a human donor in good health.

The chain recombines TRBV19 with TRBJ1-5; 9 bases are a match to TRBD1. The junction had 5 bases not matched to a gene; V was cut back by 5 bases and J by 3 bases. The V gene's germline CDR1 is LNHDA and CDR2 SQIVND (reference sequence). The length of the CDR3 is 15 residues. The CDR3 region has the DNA TGTGCCAGTAGTTCGGACAGGGGCCTCAATCAGCCCCAGCATTTT. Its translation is CASSSDRGLNQPQHF.

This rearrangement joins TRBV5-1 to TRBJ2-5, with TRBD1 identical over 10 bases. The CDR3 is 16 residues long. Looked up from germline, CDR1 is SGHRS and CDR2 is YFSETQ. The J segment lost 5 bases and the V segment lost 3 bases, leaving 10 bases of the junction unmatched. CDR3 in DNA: TGCGCCAGCAGCTCTTTCATCGGGACAGGGGTTGAGACCCAGTACTTC. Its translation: CASSSFIGTGVETQYF.

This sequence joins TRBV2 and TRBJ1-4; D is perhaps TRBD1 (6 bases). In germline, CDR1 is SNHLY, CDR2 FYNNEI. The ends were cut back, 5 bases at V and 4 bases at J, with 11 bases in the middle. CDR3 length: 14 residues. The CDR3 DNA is TGTGCCAGCAGTCCCGGACAGCTTAATGAAAAACTGTTTTTT. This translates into CASSPGQLNEKLFF.

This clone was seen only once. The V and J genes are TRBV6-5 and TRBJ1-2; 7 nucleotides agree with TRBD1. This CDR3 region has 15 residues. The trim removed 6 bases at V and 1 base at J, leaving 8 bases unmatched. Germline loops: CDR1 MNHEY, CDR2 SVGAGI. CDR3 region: CASSTRQGNNYGYTF. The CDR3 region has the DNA TGTGCCAGCAGCACACGACAGGGCAATAACTATGGCTACACCTTC.

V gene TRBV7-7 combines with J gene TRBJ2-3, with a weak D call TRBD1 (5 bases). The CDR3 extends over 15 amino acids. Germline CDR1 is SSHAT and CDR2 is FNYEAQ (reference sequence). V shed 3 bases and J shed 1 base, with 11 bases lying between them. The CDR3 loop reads CASSLGRARTDTQYF. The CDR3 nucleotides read TGTGCCAGCAGCTTGGGCAGGGCCCGCACAGATACGCAGTATTTT.

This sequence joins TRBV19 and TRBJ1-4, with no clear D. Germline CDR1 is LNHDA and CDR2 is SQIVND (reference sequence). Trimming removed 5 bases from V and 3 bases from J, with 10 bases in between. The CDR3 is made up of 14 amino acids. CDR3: CASSPQISNEKLFF. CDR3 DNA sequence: TGTGCCAGTAGTCCACAGATATCTAATGAAAAACTGTTTTTT. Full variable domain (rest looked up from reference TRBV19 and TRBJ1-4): DGGITQSPKYLFRKEGQNVTLSCEQNLNHDAMYWYRQDPGQGLRLIYYSQIVNDFQKGDIAEGYSVSREKKESFPLTVTSAQKNPTAFYLCASSPQISNEKLFFGSGTQLSVL.

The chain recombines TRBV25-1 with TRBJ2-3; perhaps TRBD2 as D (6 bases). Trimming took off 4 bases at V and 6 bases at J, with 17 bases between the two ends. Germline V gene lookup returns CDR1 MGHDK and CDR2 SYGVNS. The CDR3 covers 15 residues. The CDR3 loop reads CASSAGVGVSDTQYF. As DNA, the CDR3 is TGTGCCAGCAGTGCGGGGGTAGGGGTATCGGATACGCAGTATTTT.

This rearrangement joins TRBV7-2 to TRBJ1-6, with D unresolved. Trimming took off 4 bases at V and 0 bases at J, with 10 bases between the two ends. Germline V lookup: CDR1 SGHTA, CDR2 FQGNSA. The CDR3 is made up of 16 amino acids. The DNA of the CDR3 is TGTGCCAGCAGCTCAGGTGGGAGCTCCTATAATTCACCCCTCCACTTT. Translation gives CASSSGGSSYNSPLHF.

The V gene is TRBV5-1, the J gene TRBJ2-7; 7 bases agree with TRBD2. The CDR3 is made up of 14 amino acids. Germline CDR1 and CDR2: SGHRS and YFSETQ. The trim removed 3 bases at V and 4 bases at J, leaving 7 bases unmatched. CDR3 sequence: CASSSIGRTYEQYF. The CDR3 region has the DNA TGCGCCAGCAGCTCAATCGGGAGGACGTACGAGCAGTACTTC.

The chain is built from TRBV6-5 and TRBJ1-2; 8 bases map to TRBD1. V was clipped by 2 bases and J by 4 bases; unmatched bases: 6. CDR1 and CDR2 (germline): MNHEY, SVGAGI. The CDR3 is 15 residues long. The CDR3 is CASSYPQGATYGYTF. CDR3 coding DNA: TGTGCCAGCAGTTACCCGCAGGGGGCGACCTATGGCTACACCTTC.

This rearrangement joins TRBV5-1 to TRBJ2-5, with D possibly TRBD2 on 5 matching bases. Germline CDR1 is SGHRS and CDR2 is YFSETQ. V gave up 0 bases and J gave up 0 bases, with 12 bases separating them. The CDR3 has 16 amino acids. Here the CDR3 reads CASSLAGLQYQETQYF. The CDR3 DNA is TGCGCCAGCAGCTTGGCCGGACTTCAGTACCAAGAGACCCAGTACTTC.

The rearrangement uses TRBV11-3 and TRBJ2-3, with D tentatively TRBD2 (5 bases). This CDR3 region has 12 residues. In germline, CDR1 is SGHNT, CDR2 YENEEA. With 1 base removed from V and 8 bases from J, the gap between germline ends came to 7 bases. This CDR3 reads CASSLGRGTQYF. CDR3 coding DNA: TGTGCCAGCAGCTTAGGTCGGGGTACGCAGTATTTT. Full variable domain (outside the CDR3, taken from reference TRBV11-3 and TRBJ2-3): EAGVVQSPRYKIIEKKQPVAFWCNPISGHNTLYWYLQNLGQGPELLIRYENEEAVDDSQLPKDRFSAERLKGVDSTLKIQPAELGDSAVYLCASSLGRGTQYFGPGTRLTVL.

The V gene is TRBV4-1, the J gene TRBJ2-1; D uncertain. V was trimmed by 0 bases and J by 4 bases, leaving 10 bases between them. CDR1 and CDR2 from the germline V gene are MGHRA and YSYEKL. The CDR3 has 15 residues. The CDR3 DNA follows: TGCGCCAGCAGCCAAGATCCTTCCGGGTACAATGAGCAGTTCTTC. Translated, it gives CASSQDPSGYNEQFF.

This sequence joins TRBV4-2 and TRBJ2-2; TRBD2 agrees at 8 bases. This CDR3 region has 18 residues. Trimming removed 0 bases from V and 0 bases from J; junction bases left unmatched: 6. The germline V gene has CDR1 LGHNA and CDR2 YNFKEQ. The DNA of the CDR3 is TGTGCCAGCAGCCAAGATCGGGTGGGACTAGCGAACACCGGGGAGCTGTTTTTT. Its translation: CASSQDRVGLANTGELFF.

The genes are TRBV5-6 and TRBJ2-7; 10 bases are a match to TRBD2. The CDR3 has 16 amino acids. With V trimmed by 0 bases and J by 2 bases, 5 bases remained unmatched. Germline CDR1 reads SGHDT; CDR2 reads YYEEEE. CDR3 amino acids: CASSLGLAGIPYEQYF. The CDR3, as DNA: TGTGCCAGCAGCTTGGGACTAGCGGGTATCCCCTACGAGCAGTACTTC.

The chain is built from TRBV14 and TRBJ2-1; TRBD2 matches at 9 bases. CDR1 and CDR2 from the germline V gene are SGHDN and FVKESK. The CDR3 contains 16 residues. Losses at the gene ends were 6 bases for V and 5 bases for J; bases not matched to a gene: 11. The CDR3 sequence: CASRATPGTSHNEQFF. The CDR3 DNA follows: TGTGCCAGCAGAGCGACTCCCGGGACTAGCCACAATGAGCAGTTCTTC.

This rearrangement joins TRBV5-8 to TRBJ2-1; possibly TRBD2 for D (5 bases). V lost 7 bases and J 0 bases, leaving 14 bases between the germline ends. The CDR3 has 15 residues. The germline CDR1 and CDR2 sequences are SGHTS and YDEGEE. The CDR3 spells CASAERRSSYNEQFF. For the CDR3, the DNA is TGTGCCAGCGCGGAAAGGAGGAGCTCCTACAATGAGCAGTTCTTC. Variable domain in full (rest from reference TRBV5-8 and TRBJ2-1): EAGVTQSPTHLIKTRGQQATLRCSPISGHTSVYWYQQALGLGLQFLLWYDEGEERNRGNFPPRFSGRQFPNYSSELNVNALELEDSALYLCASAERRSSYNEQFFGPGTRLTVL.

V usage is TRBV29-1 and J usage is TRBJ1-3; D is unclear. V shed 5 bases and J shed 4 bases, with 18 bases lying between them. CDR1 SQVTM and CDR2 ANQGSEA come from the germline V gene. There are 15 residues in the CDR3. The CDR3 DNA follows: TGCAGCGTTTCCCAGGACCCTAGCGCCGGAAACACCATATATTTT. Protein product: CSVSQDPSAGNTIYF.

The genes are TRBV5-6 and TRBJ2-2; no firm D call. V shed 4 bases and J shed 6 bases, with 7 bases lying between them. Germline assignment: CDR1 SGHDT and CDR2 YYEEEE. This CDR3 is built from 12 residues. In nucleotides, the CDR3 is TGTGCCAGCAGCCGCACGGCCGGGGAGCTGTTTTTT. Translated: CASSRTAGELFF.

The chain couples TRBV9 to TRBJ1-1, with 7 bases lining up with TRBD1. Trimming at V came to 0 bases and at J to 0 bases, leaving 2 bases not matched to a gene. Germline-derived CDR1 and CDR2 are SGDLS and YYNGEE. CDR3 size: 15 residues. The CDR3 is CASSVEGAMNTEAFF. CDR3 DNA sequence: TGTGCCAGCAGCGTAGAGGGGGCCATGAACACTGAAGCTTTCTTT.

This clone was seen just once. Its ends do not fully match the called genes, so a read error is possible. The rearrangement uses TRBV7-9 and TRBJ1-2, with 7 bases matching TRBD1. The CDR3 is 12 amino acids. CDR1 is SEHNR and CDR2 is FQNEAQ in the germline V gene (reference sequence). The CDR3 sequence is CSSSLGGRGYTF. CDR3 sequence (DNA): TGTTCCAGCAGCTTAGGGGGCCGGGGCTACACCTTC.